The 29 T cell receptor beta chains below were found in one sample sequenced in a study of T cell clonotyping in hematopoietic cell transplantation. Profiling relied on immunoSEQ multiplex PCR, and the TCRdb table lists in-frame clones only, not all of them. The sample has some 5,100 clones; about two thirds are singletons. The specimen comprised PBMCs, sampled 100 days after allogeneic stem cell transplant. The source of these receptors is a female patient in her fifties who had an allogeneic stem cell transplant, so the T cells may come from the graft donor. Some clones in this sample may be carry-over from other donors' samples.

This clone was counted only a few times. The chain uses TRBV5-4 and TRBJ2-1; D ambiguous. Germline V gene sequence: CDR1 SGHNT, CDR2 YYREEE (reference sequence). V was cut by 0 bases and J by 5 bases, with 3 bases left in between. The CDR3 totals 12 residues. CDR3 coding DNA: TGTGCCAGCAGCTTGGGGAACAATGAGCAGTTCTTC. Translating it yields CASSLGNNEQFF.

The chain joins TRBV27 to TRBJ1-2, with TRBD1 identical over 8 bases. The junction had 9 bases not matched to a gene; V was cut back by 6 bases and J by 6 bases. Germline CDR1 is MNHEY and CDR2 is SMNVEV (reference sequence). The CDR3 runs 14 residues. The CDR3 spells CASSGQGRNHGYTF. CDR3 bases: TGTGCCAGCAGCGGACAGGGAAGGAATCATGGCTACACCTTC.

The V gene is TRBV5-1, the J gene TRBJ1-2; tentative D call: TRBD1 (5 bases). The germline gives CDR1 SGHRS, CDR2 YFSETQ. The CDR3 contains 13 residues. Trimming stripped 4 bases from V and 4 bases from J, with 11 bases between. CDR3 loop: CASSPGTTYGYTF. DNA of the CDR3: TGCGCCAGCAGCCCGGGGACCACCTATGGCTACACCTTC.

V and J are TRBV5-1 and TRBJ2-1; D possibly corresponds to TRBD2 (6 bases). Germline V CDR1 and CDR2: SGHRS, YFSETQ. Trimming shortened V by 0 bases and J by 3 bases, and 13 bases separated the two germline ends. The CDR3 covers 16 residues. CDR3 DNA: TGCGCCAGCAGCTTGGGGTCAGGGACTGACTACAATGAGCAGTTCTTC. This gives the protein CASSLGSGTDYNEQFF.

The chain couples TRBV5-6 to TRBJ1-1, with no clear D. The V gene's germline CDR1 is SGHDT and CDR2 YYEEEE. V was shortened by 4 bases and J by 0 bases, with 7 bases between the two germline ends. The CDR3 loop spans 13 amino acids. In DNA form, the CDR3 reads TGTGCCAGCAGCGTAACAGTGAACACTGAAGCTTTCTTT. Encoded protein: CASSVTVNTEAFF.

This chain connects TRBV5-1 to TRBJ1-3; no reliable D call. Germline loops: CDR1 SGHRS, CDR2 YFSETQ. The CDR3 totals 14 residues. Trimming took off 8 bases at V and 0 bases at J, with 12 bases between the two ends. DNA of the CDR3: TGCGCCAGTTCACAGTCGAGCTCTGGAAACACCATATATTTT. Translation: CASSQSSSGNTIYF.

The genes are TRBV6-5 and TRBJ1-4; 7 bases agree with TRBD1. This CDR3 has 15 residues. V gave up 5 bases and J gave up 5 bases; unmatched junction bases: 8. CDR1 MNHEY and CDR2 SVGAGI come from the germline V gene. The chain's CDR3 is CASSPSGTANEKLFF. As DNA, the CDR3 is TGTGCCAGCAGTCCCTCCGGGACAGCGAATGAAAAACTGTTTTTT.

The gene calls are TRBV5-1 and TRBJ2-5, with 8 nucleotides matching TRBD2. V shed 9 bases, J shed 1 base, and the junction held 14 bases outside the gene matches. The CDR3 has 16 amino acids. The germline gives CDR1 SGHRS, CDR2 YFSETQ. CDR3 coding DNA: TGCGCCACTACTAGCGGAGGCCGGGCGGGCCAAGAGACCCAGTACTTC. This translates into CATTSGGRAGQETQYF.

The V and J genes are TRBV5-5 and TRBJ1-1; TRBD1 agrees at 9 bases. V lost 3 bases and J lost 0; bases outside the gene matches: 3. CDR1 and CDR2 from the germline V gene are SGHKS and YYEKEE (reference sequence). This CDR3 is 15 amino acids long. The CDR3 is CASSSDRGLNTEAFF. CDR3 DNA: TGTGCCAGCAGCTCCGACAGGGGGTTGAACACTGAAGCTTTCTTT.

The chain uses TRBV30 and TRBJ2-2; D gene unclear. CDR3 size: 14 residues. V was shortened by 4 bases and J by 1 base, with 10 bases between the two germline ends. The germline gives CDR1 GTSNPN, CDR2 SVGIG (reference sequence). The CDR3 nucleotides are TGTGCCTGGAATCGGTGGGAGAACACCGGGGAGCTGTTTTTT. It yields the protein CAWNRWENTGELFF.

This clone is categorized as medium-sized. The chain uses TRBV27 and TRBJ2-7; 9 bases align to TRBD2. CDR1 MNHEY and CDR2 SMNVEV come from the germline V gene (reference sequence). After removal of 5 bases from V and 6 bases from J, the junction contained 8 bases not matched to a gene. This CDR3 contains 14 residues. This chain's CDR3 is CASSRRSGRSEQYF. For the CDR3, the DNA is TGTGCCAGCAGTCGAAGGAGCGGGAGGTCCGAGCAGTACTTC.

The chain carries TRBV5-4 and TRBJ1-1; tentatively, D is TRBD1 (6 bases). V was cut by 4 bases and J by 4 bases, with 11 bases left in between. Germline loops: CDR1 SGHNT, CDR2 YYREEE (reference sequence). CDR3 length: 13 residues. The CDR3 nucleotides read TGTGCCAGCAGCGCAGGGGTGAGCACTGAAGCTTTCTTT. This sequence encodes CASSAGVSTEAFF.

CDR3 in amino acids: CASSPPNLSYEQYF. The CDR3, as DNA: TGTGCCAGCAGCCCGCCTAACCTTTCCTACGAGCAGTACTTC. This rearrangement joins TRBV7-2 to TRBJ2-7; D not resolved. Germline V lookup: CDR1 SGHTA, CDR2 FQGNSA. The CDR3 has 14 residues. V shed 5 bases and J shed 1 base, with 12 bases lying between them.

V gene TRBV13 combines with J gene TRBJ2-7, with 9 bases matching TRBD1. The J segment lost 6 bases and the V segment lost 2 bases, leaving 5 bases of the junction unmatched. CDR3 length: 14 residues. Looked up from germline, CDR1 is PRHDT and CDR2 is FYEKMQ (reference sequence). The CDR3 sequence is CASSLTGQGPEQYF. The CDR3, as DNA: TGTGCCAGCAGCTTAACGGGACAGGGCCCCGAGCAGTACTTC.

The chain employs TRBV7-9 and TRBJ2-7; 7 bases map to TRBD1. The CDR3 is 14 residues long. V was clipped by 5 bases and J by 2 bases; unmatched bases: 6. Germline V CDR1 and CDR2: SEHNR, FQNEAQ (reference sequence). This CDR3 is CASSPATGTYEQYF. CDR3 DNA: TGTGCCAGCAGCCCCGCGACAGGGACCTACGAGCAGTACTTC.

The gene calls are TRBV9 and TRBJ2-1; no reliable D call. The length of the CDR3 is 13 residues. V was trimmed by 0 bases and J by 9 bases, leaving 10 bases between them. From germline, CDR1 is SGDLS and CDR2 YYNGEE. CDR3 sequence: CASSVVGKSEQFF. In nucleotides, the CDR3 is TGTGCCAGCAGCGTAGTAGGGAAAAGTGAGCAGTTCTTC.

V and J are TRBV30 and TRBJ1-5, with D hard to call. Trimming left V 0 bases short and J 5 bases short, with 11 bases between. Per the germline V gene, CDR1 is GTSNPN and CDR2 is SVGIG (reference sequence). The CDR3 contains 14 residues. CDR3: CAWSVRGFYQPQHF. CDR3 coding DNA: TGTGCCTGGAGTGTAAGAGGGTTTTATCAGCCCCAGCATTTT.

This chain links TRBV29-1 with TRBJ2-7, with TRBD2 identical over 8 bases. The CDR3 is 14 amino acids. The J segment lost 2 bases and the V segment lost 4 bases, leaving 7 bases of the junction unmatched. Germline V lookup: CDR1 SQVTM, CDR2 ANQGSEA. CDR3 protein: CSVVRTSNTYEQYF. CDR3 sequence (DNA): TGCAGCGTTGTTAGGACTAGCAATACCTACGAGCAGTACTTC.

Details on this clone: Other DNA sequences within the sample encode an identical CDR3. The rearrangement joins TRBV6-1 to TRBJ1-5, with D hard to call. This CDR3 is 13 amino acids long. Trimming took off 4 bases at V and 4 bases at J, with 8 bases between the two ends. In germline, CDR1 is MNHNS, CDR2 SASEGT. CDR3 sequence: CASSVEENQPQHF. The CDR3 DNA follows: TGTGCCAGCAGTGTTGAAGAAAATCAGCCCCAGCATTTT.

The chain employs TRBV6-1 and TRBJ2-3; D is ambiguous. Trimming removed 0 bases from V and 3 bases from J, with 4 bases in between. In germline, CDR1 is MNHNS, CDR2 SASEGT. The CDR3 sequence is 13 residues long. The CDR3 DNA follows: TGTGCCAGCAGTGAAGCAGAGACAGATACGCAGTATTTT. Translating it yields CASSEAETDTQYF.

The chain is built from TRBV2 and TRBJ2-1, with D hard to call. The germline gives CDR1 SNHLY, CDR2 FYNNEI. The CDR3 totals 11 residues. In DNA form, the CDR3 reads TGTGCTTCAAACTCGGCCCCCGAGCAGTTCTTC. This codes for CASNSAPEQFF.

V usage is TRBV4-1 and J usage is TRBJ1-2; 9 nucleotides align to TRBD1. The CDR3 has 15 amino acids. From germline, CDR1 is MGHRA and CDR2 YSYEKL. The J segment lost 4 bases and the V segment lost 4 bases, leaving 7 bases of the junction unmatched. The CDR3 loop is CASSPTGGNPYGYTF. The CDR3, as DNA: TGCGCCAGCAGCCCCACAGGGGGCAATCCCTATGGCTACACCTTC.

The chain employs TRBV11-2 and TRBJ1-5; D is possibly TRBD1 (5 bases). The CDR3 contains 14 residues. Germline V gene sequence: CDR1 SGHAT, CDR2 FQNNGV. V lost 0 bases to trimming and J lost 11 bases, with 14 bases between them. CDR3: CASSLDAGVQAQHF. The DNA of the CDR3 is TGTGCCAGCAGCTTAGATGCGGGAGTACAGGCCCAGCATTTT.

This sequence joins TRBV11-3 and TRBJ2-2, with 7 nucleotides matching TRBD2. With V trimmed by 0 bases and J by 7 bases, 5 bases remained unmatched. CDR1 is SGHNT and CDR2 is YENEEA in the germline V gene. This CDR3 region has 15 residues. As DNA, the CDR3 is TGTGCCAGCAGCTTAGATGGACTAGATGGCGGGGAGCTGTTTTTT. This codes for CASSLDGLDGGELFF.

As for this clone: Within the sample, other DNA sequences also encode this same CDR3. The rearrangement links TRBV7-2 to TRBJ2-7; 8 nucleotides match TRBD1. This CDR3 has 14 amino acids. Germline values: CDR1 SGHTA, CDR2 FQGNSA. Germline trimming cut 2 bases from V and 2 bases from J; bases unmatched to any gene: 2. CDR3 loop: CASSLQQGAYEQYF. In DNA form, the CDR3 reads TGTGCCAGCAGCTTACAACAGGGGGCCTACGAGCAGTACTTC.

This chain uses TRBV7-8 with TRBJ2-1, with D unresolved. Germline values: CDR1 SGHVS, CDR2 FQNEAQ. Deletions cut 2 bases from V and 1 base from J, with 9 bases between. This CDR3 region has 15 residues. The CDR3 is CASSLRVGSYNEQFF. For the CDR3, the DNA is TGTGCCAGCAGCTTAAGGGTAGGGTCCTACAATGAGCAGTTCTTC.

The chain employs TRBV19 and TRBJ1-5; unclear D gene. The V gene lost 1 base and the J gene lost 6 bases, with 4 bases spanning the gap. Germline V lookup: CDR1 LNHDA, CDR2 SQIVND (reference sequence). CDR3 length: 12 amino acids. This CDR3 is CASSIGIQPQHF. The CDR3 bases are TGTGCCAGTAGTATAGGGATTCAGCCCCAGCATTTT.

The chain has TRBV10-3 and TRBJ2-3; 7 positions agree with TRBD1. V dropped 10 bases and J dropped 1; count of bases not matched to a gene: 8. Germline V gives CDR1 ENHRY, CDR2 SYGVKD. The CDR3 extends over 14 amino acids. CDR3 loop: CATTVGGRTDTQYF. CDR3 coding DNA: TGTGCCACCACAGTAGGGGGCCGCACAGATACGCAGTATTTT.

The CDR3 nucleotides are TGTGCCAGCTCACAGGGACAGGGAAACACCGGGGAGCTGTTTTTT. This encodes CASSQGQGNTGELFF. This chain joins TRBV18 and TRBJ2-2; TRBD1 matches 9 bases. The CDR3 contains 15 residues. Germline values: CDR1 KGHSH, CDR2 LQKENI. After removal of 4 bases from V and 2 bases from J, the junction contained 2 bases not matched to a gene. The full variable domain, with the rest looked up from reference TRBV18 and TRBJ2-2, is NAGVMQNPRHLVRRRGQEARLRCSPMKGHSHVYWYRQLPEEGLKFMVYLQKENIIDESGMPKERFSAEFPKEGPSILRIQQVVRGDSAAYFCASSQGQGNTGELFFGEGSRLTVL.